These 15 T cell receptor beta chains originate from one sample sequenced in a study of shared clonotypes between healthy human individuals. Only CD45RO-negative cells positively selected for CCR7 counted as naive CD8 cells, so terminally differentiated effector memory CD45RA+ cells were excluded. TCRdb's table, derived via immunoSEQ multiplex PCR, lists solely in-frame clones and lacks some. The repertoire consists of millions of clones, with about 95% occurring once and the leading ten covering 0.9% to 1.3%. The sample was naive CD8+ T cells sorted from blood. The receptors were gathered from a man aged 18 to 29 in good health.

The chain employs TRBV18 and TRBJ2-5, with TRBD1 matching over 7 bases. The J segment lost 5 bases and the V segment lost 3 bases, leaving 15 bases of the junction unmatched. This CDR3 contains 17 residues. CDR1 and CDR2 from the germline V gene are KGHSH and LQKENI. CDR3 region: CASSPNRGRARMETQYF. CDR3 in DNA: TGTGCCAGCTCACCCAACAGGGGCCGGGCCAGGATGGAGACCCAGTACTTC.

V usage is TRBV6-5 and J usage is TRBJ1-2; 7 bases line up with TRBD1. Trimming took 5 bases from V and 5 from J; bases not matched to a gene: 8. Germline CDR1 reads MNHEY; CDR2 reads SVGAGI. CDR3 length: 14 residues. The chain's CDR3 is CASSEGQLGYGYTF. CDR3 nucleotide sequence: TGTGCCAGCAGTGAGGGACAGCTCGGGTATGGCTACACCTTC.

CDR3: CAWERTGSNEQYF. The CDR3 DNA is TGTGCCTGGGAGAGGACAGGGAGTAACGAGCAGTACTTC. This chain links TRBV30 with TRBJ2-7, with 8 bases matching TRBD1. From germline, CDR1 is GTSNPN and CDR2 SVGIG (reference sequence). The V gene end was trimmed by 5 bases and the J gene end by 5 bases; junction bases not matched to a gene: 8. This CDR3 has 13 residues.

This sequence joins TRBV6-1 and TRBJ2-7; D possibly corresponds to TRBD1 (5 bases). Trimming cost V 1 base and J 6 bases, with 13 bases left between them. Germline V lookup: CDR1 MNHNS, CDR2 SASEGT. The CDR3 is made up of 14 amino acids. This chain's CDR3 is CASSEVPGKAEQYF. Here the CDR3 DNA reads TGTGCCAGCAGTGAAGTGCCAGGGAAGGCCGAGCAGTACTTC.

The V call is TRBV13, the J call TRBJ2-7; D perhaps matches TRBD2 (5 bases). Germline V lookup: CDR1 PRHDT, CDR2 FYEKMQ (reference sequence). The CDR3 has 14 residues. The ends were cut back, 4 bases at V and 7 bases at J, with 17 bases in the middle. CDR3 residues: CASSSTRRGWEQYF. The CDR3 coding sequence is TGTGCCAGCAGCTCTACCCGACGAGGGTGGGAGCAGTACTTC.

The chain has TRBV7-8 and TRBJ2-7, with 7 bases that match TRBD1. Per germline, CDR1 SGHVS and CDR2 FQNEAQ. The V and J ends lost 3 bases and 2 bases, in that order; junction bases with no gene match: 4. CDR3 length equals 14 residues. The CDR3 protein is CASSFGTDPYEQYF. The CDR3 nucleotides are TGTGCCAGCAGCTTTGGGACAGATCCCTACGAGCAGTACTTC.

The V and J genes are TRBV9 and TRBJ2-1, with unresolved D. Trimming left V 0 bases short and J 11 bases short, with 12 bases between. Germline CDR1 SGDLS, CDR2 YYNGEE. This CDR3 is built from 13 residues. In DNA form, the CDR3 reads TGTGCCAGCAGCGTAGACATAGGGTCTCAGCAGTTCTTC. It specifies CASSVDIGSQQFF.

In this sample, this clone turned up a few times. The rearrangement joins TRBV2 to TRBJ1-5; D gene unclear. CDR1 SNHLY and CDR2 FYNNEI come from the germline V gene. The germline V and J ends were trimmed by 1 base and 6 bases, with 13 bases remaining between them. The CDR3 covers 15 residues. DNA for the CDR3: TGTGCCAGCAGTGAAGATCTTACAGAGTCTCAGCCCCAGCATTTT. Its translation: CASSEDLTESQPQHF.

The CDR3 is CASSADDEGQYF. CDR3 bases: TGCGCCAGCAGCGCTGACGACGAGGGGCAGTACTTC. The chain employs TRBV5-1 and TRBJ2-7; maybe TRBD2 (5 bases). Germline values: CDR1 SGHRS, CDR2 YFSETQ. The CDR3 is 12 residues long. Trimming pared 4 bases from V and 9 bases from J, leaving 14 bases between.

As for this clone: This sample includes further DNA sequences coding for the same CDR3. The rearrangement links TRBV9 to TRBJ1-1, with 7 bases matching TRBD1. The V gene end was trimmed by 3 bases and the J gene end by 2 bases; junction bases not matched to a gene: 1. The CDR3 extends over 13 amino acids. CDR1 and CDR2 from the germline V gene are SGDLS and YYNGEE. CDR3 DNA: TGTGCCAGCAGCGGACAGGGAAACACTGAAGCTTTCTTT. This translates into CASSGQGNTEAFF.

This chain joins TRBV7-6 and TRBJ2-5; no definite D call. V was trimmed by 5 bases and J by 7 bases, leaving 14 bases between them. Germline assignment: CDR1 SGHVS and CDR2 FNYEAQ. The CDR3 spans 13 residues. CDR3 nucleotide sequence: TGTGCCAGCAGCCCCGGGCCATCGGGGACCCAGTACTTC. Its protein is CASSPGPSGTQYF.

The chain recombines TRBV4-3 with TRBJ2-7; 7 positions match TRBD2. Germline CDR1 reads LGHNA; CDR2 reads YSLEER. V shed 0 bases, J shed 2 bases, and the junction held 4 bases outside the gene matches. The CDR3 loop spans 15 amino acids. The chain's CDR3 is CASSQEGEGTYEQYF. Here the CDR3 DNA reads TGCGCCAGCAGCCAAGAAGGGGAGGGAACCTACGAGCAGTACTTC.

J is TRBJ2-1 and V is TRBV7-6, with D perhaps TRBD2 (6 bases). This CDR3 is built from 14 residues. The V gene lost 4 bases and the J gene lost 9 bases, with 16 bases spanning the gap. The germline V gene has CDR1 SGHVS and CDR2 FNYEAQ. CDR3 in amino acids: CASSSPLGGPEQFF. The CDR3 region has the DNA TGTGCCAGCAGCTCCCCATTGGGGGGTCCTGAGCAGTTCTTC.

This chain uses TRBV4-2 with TRBJ1-1, with a weak D call TRBD1 (6 bases). From germline, CDR1 is LGHNA and CDR2 YNFKEQ. With 4 bases removed from V and 5 bases from J, the gap between germline ends came to 14 bases. This CDR3 is built from 14 residues. The chain's CDR3 is CASSPILGGTEAFF. CDR3 nucleotides: TGTGCCAGCAGCCCTATCTTAGGGGGTACTGAAGCTTTCTTT.

The chain uses TRBV11-2 and TRBJ2-7; the match to TRBD2 covers 10 bases. The V and J ends lost 5 bases and 2 bases, in that order; junction bases with no gene match: 3. The CDR3 is 14 residues long. The germline V gene has CDR1 SGHAT and CDR2 FQNNGV. CDR3 sequence reads: CASSPSGGTYEQYF. The CDR3 DNA is TGTGCCAGCAGCCCTAGCGGGGGAACCTACGAGCAGTACTTC. Full variable domain (remainder filled in from reference TRBV11-2 and TRBJ2-7): EAGVAQSPRYKIIEKRQSVAFWCNPISGHATLYWYQQILGQGPKLLIQFQNNGVVDDSQLPKDRFSAERLKGVDSTLKIQPAKLEDSAVYLCASSPSGGTYEQYFGPGTRLTVT.